This T cell receptor (beta chain) is drawn from a study of OX40 agonist ivuxolimab in advanced cancers. The overall study: One patient with hepatocellular carcinoma and two with cutaneous melanoma, three in all, had partial responses. Broader study findings: The study observed clonal expansion of CD4+ and CD8+ blood T cells by week 6 at 0.1 to 3.0 mg/kg.

Measured with immunoSEQ multiplex PCR; TCRdb has only the in-frame clones, and not every one. The table records about 76,000 clones, about 85% of them present only once. J lost 0 bases, V lost 4 bases, and 5 bases had no gene match. Germline V gene data show CDR1 as MGHRA and CDR2 as YSYEKL. This CDR3 has 15 amino acids. Drawing of blood for sampling happened at baseline, at cycle 4 day 1, and at cycle 7 day 1. Details on this clone: As yet, its antigen is unknown.

The clonotype was recovered from an adult with an advanced solid tumor such as melanoma, head and neck, liver or kidney cancer. This chain joins TRBV4-1 and TRBJ1-1, with 7 bases fitting TRBD1. This specimen was CD4+ or CD8+ T cells sorted from blood, taken in a trial of the OX40 agonist ivuxolimab. CDR3: CASSRRQGLNTEAFF. In DNA, the CDR3 is TGCGCCAGCAGCCGACGACAGGGCTTGAACACTGAAGCTTTCTTT.